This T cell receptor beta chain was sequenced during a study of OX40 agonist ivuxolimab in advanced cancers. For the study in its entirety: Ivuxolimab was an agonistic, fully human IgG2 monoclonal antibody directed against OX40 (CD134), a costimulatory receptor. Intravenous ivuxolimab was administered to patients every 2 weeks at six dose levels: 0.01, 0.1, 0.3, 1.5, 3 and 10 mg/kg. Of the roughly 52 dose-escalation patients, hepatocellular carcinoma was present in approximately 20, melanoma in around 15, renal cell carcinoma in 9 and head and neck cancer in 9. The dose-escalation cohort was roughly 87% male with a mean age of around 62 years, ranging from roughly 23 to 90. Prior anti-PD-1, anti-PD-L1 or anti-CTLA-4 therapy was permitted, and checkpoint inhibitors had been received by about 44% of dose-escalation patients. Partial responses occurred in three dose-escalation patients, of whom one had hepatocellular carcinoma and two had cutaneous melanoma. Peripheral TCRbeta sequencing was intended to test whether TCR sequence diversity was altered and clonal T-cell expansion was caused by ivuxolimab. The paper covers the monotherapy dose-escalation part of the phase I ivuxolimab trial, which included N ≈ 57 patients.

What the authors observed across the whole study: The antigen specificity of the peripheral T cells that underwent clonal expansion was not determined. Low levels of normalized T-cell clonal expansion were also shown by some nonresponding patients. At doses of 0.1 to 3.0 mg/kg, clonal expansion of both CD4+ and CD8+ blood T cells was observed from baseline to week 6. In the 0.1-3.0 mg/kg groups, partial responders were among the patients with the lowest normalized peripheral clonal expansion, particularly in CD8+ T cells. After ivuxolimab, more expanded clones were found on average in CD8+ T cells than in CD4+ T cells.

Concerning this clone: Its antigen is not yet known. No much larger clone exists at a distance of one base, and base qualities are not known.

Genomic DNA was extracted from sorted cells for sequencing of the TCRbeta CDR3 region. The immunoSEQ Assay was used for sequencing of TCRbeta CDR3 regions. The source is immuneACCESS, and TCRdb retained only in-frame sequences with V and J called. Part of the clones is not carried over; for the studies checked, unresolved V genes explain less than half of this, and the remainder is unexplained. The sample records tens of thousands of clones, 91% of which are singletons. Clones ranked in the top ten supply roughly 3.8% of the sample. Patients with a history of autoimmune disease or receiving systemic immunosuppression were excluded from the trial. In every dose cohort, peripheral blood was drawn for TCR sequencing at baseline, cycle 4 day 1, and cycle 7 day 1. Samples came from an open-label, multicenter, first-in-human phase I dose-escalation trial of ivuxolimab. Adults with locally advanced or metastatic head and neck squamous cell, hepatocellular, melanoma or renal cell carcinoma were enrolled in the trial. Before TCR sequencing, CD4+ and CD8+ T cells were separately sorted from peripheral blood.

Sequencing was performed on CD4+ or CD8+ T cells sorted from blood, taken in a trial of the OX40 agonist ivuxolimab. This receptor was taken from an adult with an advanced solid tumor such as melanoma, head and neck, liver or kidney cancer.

This receptor has the CDR3 CATGEGLVETQYF. The bases read TGCGCCACAGGGGAGGGGTTGGTGGAGACCCAGTACTTC. This chain is built from TRBV10-2 and TRBJ2-5; TRBD2 could be the D gene, as 7 bases match. The CDR3 measures 13 amino acids from cysteine to phenylalanine. Only the CDR3 portion is preserved as DNA: 39 bases, with reading frame beginning at the first base. Per the germline V gene, WSHSY is the CDR1 and SAAADI is the CDR2. V is cut by 10 bases and J by 5 bases, and the space between the germline ends is 17 bases.